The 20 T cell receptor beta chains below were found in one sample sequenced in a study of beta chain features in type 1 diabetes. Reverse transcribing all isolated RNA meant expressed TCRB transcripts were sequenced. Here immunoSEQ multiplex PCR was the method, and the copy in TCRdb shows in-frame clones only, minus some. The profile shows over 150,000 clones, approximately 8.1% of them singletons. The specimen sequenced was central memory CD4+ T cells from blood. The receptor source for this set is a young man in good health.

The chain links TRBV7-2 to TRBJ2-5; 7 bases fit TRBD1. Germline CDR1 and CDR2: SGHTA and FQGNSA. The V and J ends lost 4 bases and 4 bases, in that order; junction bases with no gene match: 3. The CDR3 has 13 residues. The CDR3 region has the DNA TGTGCCAGCAGCTCACGGGACAGAGAGACCCAGTACTTC. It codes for CASSSRDRETQYF.

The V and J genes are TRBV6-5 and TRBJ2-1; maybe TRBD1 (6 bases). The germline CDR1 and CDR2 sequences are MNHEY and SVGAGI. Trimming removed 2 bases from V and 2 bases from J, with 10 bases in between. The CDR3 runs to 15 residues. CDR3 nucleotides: TGTGCCAGCAGTTACAAGGGGGAACCCTACAATGAGCAGTTCTTC. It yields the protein CASSYKGEPYNEQFF.

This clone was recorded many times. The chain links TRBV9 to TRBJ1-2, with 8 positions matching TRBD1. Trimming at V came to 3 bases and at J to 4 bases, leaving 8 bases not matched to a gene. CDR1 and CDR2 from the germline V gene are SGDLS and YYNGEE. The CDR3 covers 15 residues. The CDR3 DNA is TGTGCCAGCAGCGGCCGGACAGGGCCCCGCTATGGCTACACCTTC. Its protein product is CASSGRTGPRYGYTF.

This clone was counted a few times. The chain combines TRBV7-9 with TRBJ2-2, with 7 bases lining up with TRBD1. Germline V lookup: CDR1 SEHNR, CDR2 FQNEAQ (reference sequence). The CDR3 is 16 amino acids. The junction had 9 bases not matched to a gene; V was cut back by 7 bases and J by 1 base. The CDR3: CASIAQDRWNTGELFF. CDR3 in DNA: TGTGCCAGCATCGCCCAGGACAGGTGGAACACCGGGGAGCTGTTTTTT.

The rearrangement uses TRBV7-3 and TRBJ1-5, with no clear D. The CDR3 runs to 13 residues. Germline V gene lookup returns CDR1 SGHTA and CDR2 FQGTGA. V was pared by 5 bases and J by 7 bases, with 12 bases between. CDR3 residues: CASSLQPLQPQHF. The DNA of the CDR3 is TGTGCCAGCAGCCTCCAACCCCTACAGCCCCAGCATTTT. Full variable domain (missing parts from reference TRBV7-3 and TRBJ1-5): GAGVSQTPSNKVTEKGKYVELRCDPISGHTALYWYRQSLGQGPEFLIYFQGTGAADDSGLPNDRFFAVRPEGSVSTLKIQRTERGDSAVYLCASSLQPLQPQHFGDGTRLSIL.

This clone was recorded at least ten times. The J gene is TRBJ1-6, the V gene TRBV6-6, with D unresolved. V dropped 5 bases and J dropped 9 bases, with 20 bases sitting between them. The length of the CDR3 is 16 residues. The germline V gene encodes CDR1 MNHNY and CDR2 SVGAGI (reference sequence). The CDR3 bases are TGTGCCAGCAGTCCCTCAAAGGGCAGGAGCGGTTCACCCCTCCACTTT. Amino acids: CASSPSKGRSGSPLHF.

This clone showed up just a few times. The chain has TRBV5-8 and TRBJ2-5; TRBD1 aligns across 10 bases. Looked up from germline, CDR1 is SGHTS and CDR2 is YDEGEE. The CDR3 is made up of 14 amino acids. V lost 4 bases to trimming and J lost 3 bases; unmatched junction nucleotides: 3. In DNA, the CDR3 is TGTGCCAGCAGCCGGGGACAGGGGAAAGAGACCCAGTACTTC. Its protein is CASSRGQGKETQYF.

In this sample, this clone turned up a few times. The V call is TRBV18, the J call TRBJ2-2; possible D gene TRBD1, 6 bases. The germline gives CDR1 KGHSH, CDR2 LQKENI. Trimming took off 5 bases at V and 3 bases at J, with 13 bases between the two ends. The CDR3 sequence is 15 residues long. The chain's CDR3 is CASSRRQEDTGELFF. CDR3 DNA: TGTGCCAGCTCAAGGAGACAGGAAGACACCGGGGAGCTGTTTTTT. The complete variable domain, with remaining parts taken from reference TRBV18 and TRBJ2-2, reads NAGVMQNPRHLVRRRGQEARLRCSPMKGHSHVYWYRQLPEEGLKFMVYLQKENIIDESGMPKERFSAEFPKEGPSILRIQQVVRGDSAAYFCASSRRQEDTGELFFGEGSRLTVL.

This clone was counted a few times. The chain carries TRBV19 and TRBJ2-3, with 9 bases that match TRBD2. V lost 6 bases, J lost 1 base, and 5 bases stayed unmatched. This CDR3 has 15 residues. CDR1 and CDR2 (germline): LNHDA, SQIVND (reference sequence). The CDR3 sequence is CASSSSSGGTDTQYF. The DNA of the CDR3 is TGTGCCAGTAGCTCCTCTAGCGGGGGCACAGATACGCAGTATTTT. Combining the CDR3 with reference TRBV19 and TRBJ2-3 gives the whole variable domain DGGITQSPKYLFRKEGQNVTLSCEQNLNHDAMYWYRQDPGQGLRLIYYSQIVNDFQKGDIAEGYSVSREKKESFPLTVTSAQKNPTAFYLCASSSSSGGTDTQYFGPGTRLTVL.

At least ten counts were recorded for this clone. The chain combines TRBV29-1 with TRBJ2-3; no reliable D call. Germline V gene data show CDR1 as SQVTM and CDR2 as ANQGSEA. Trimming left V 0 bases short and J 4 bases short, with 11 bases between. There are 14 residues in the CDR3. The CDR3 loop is CSVEEPPAADTQYF. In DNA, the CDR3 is TGCAGCGTTGAAGAACCCCCGGCGGCAGATACGCAGTATTTT.

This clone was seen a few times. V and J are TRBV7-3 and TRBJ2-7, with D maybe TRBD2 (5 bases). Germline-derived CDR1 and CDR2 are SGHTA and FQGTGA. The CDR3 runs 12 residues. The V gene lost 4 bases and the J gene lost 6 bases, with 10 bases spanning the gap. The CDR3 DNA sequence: TGTGCCAGCAGCTCCCCGGGGTTCGAGCAGTACTTC. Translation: CASSSPGFEQYF.

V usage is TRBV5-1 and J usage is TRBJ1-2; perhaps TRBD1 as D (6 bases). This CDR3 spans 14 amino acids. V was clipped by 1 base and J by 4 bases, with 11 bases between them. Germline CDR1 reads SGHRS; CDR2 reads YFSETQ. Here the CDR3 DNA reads TGCGCCAGCAGCTTGAGCGGACAGATCTATGGCTACACCTTC. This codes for CASSLSGQIYGYTF.

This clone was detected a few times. CDR3 amino acids: CASRDASGAGDEQYF. Written as DNA, the CDR3 is TGTGCCAGCCGAGACGCTAGCGGAGCCGGAGACGAGCAGTACTTC. V and J are TRBV10-3 and TRBJ2-7, with 7 bases identical to TRBD2. The CDR3 contains 15 residues. The V and J ends lost 10 bases and 5 bases, in that order; junction bases with no gene match: 17. The V gene's germline CDR1 is ENHRY and CDR2 SYGVKD.

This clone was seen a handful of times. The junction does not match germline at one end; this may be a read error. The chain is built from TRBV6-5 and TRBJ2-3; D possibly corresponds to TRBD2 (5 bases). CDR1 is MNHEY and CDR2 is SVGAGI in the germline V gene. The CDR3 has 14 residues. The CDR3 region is CAISEPGGTDTQYF. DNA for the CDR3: TGTGCCATCAGTGAGCCCGGGGGCACAGATACGCAGTATTTT.

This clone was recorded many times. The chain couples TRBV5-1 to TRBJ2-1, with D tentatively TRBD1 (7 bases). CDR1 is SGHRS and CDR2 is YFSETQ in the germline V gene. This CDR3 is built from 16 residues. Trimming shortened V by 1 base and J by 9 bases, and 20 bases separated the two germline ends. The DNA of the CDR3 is TGCGCCAGCAGCTTGAGTCTTGGAGCAGGGGGAGGTGAGCAGTTCTTC. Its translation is CASSLSLGAGGGEQFF.

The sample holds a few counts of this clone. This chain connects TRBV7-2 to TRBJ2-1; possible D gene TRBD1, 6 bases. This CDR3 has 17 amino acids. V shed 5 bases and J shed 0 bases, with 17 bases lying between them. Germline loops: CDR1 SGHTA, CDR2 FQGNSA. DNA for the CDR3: TGTGCCAGCAGCGTATCCTCGGGGACAACCTCCTACAATGAGCAGTTCTTC. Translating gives CASSVSSGTTSYNEQFF.

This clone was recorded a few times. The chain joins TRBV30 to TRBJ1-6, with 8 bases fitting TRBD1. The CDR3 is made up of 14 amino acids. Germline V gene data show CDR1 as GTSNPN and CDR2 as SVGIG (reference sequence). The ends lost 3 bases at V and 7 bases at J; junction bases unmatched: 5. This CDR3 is CAWSPRDRNSPLHF. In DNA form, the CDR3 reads TGTGCCTGGAGCCCAAGGGACAGGAATTCACCCCTCCACTTT.

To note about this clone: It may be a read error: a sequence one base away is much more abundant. This chain's CDR3 is CASSSYREETQYF. In DNA, the CDR3 is TGTGCCAGCAGTTCATACAGGGAAGAGACCCAGTACTTC. The chain is built from TRBV27 and TRBJ2-5; a possible D gene is TRBD1 (6 bases). Germline V CDR1 and CDR2: MNHEY, SMNVEV (reference sequence). CDR3 length equals 13 residues. V dropped 4 bases and J dropped 3 bases, with 9 bases sitting between them.

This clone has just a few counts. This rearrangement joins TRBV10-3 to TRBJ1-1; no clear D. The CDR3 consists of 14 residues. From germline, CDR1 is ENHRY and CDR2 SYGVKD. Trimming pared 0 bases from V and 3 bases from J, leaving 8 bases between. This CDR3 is CAISESRHDTEAFF. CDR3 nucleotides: TGTGCCATCAGTGAGTCGAGACACGACACTGAAGCTTTCTTT.

CDR3 loop: CASSLPPVSADTQYF. The CDR3 DNA reads TGTGCCAGCAGCTTACCCCCGGTCAGCGCAGATACGCAGTATTTT. This sequence joins TRBV6-6 and TRBJ2-3; D unresolved. This CDR3 region has 15 residues. V was pared by 6 bases and J by 4 bases, with 17 bases between. The germline V gene has CDR1 MNHNY and CDR2 SVGAGI (reference sequence).